This T cell receptor beta chain was sequenced during a study of cytomegalovirus exposure and HLA in healthy donors. Broader study findings: Several of the most significant clusters appeared linked to common viral pathogens, based on a later analysis.

V dropped 5 bases and J dropped 10; count of bases not matched to a gene: 2. The CDR3 is made up of 11 amino acids. Germline CDR1 and CDR2: SGHTA and FQGNSA. 13 Jbeta primers and 60 Vbeta primers were used for the PCR. The data were produced by immunoSEQ multiplex PCR, yet TCRdb's version contains in-frame clones alone and is incomplete. The data contain about 120,000 clones, about three fifths of them singletons. Points on this clone: Its antigen is currently unknown.

The genes are TRBV7-2 and TRBJ1-2, with 9 bases identical to TRBD1. Sequenced input: PBMCs. This TCR was sampled from a man aged 35-49 years in good health and CMV-seropositive. The CDR3 region is CASSDRGDYTF. DNA of the CDR3: TGTGCCAGCAGCGACAGGGGGGACTACACCTTC.